This is a list of T cell receptor beta chains from one sample in a study of T-cell reconstitution after alpha-beta-depleted transplantation in children. A single record per CDR3 protein comes from TCRdb applying MiXCR to the PCR reads. The repertoire consists of about 420,000 distinct CDR3 sequences, with 15% to 20% occurring once and the leading ten covering around 28%. The material sequenced was PBMCs, mostly from graft donor cells, taken 360 days after TCRalphabeta/CD19-depleted stem cell transplant. The receptors derive from a boy under two years old who had a stem cell transplant for Wiskott-Aldrich syndrome, so the T cells may come from the graft donor. The CDR3 runs from the conserved cysteine through the conserved F or W.

V gene	J gene	CDR3 protein
TRBV7-9	TRBJ2-1	CASSLYPNGRAYNEQFF
TRBV10-2	TRBJ2-3	CASSESDLRTDTQYF
TRBV29-1	TRBJ1-2	CSVAGTGGPHYGYTF
TRBV7-9	TRBJ2-7	CASSFSGGYEQYF
TRBV7-9	TRBJ2-1	CASSLALAGGLEQFF
TRBV7-8	TRBJ2-3	CASSLGGLRVTDTQYF
TRBV4-3	TRBJ2-7	CASSQDPTGQGDEQYF
TRBV13	TRBJ2-6	CASTQDRPLVSGANVLTF
TRBV20-1	TRBJ2-7	CSARLHYEQYF
TRBV6-6	TRBJ2-3	CASRTGNTDTQYF
TRBV7-9	TRBJ2-7	CASSLLGGNNEQYF
TRBV20-1	TRBJ2-5	CSARDPQPSGFTETQYF
TRBV2	TRBJ1-5	CASIPGGAGQPQHF
TRBV15	TRBJ2-1	CATSNLRAGGPFRKQFF
TRBV25-1	TRBJ1-1	CASSELVRGTEAFF
TRBV18	TRBJ2-2	CASSPRTTSGRNTGELFF
TRBV29-1	TRBJ1-1	CSVESGPEAFF
TRBV6-5	TRBJ2-2	CASSYSYGPGTGPGELFF
TRBV3-1	TRBJ2-5	CASSLTRETQYF
TRBV10-3	TRBJ2-2	CALRTGFPTGELFF
TRBV11-2	TRBJ2-3	CASRLHGPGVTDTQYF
TRBV5-8	TRBJ2-3	CASRRETDTQYF
TRBV3-1	TRBJ2-1	CASSQGMTSGSPRGQFF
TRBV4-2	TRBJ2-3	CASSHDPTRGGDTQYF
TRBV7-9	TRBJ2-2	CASSLESRGNTGELFF
TRBV12-3/TRBV12-4	TRBJ2-4	CASRGGGLAGSGQYF
TRBV10-3	TRBJ2-7	CATRGSPYEQYF
TRBV4-2	TRBJ2-3	CASSHSPLGTSGGSTDTQYF
TRBV28	TRBJ1-2	CASSARHNVIYGYTF
TRBV6-5	TRBJ2-3	CASSYSFQRITDTQYF
TRBV7-2	TRBJ2-1	CASSLAQWVSSYNEQFF
TRBV18	TRBJ2-3	CASSTRQGAGTDTQYF
TRBV5-1	TRBJ1-5	CASSKDRGHQPQHF
TRBV4-3	TRBJ2-7	CASSRSSPGPPYEQYF
TRBV19	TRBJ2-3	CASSMGTDTQYF
TRBV15	TRBJ2-3	CATSRQGITDTQYF
TRBV7-2	TRBJ2-3	CASSSKLAGAADTQYF
TRBV21-1	TRBJ2-2	CASSKKGHCTGELFF
TRBV4-1	TRBJ1-4	CASSPARGGGEKLFF
TRBV11-2	TRBJ2-4	CASSSTGIWAKNIQYF
TRBV6-2/TRBV6-3	TRBJ2-7	CASSNNRDTVISRYEQYF
TRBV3-1	TRBJ2-3	CASSPGLFQDLDTQYF
TRBV5-1	TRBJ2-2	CASSLAETGGISGGELFF